The 26 T cell receptor beta chains below all came from one sample that was sequenced in a study of neoadjuvant nivolumab and ipilimumab in lung cancer. Sequencing was performed with immunoSEQ multiplex PCR; in TCRdb, only in-frame clones are kept and a portion is missing. The sample lists 3,500 to 4,000 clones, 60% to 80% occurring once. The sequencing used peripheral blood, collected after neoadjuvant nivolumab, alone or with ipilimumab, at or shortly before surgery. These receptors came from an adult with non-small cell lung cancer.

The genes are TRBV6-5 and TRBJ2-7; no definite D call. The CDR3 length is 12 residues. V lost 4 bases to trimming and J lost 2 bases, with 6 bases between them. Germline assignment: CDR1 MNHEY and CDR2 SVGAGI. The CDR3: CASSSVAYEQYF. The CDR3 coding sequence is TGTGCCAGCAGTTCAGTAGCCTACGAGCAGTACTTC.

Written as DNA, the CDR3 is TGTGCCAGCAGCGTCTACGAGCAGTACTTC. It translates to CASSVYEQYF. J is TRBJ2-7 and V is TRBV28, with D unresolved. The CDR3 spans 10 residues. With 6 bases removed from V and 3 bases from J, the gap between germline ends came to 3 bases. CDR1 is MDHEN and CDR2 is SYDVKM in the germline V gene.

This clone was counted a few times. The V call is TRBV27, the J call TRBJ1-2; perhaps TRBD1 as D (5 bases). The length of the CDR3 is 17 residues. V shed 5 bases and J shed 0 bases, with 19 bases lying between them. CDR1 MNHEY and CDR2 SMNVEV come from the germline V gene (reference sequence). The CDR3 spells CASSPDLFGGANYGYTF. Here the CDR3 DNA reads TGTGCCAGCAGTCCCGACTTGTTTGGGGGGGCTAACTATGGCTACACCTTC.

Only a few counts were recorded for this clone. The rearrangement links TRBV28 to TRBJ2-7; D remains unclear. This CDR3 region has 11 residues. Germline CDR1 and CDR2: MDHEN and SYDVKM. The V and J ends lost 7 bases and 5 bases respectively, with 9 bases between them. For the CDR3, the DNA is TGTGCCAGCAAAGAGGCTGACGAGCAGTACTTC. Translated: CASKEADEQYF. Based on the CDR3 plus reference TRBV28 and TRBJ2-7, the full variable domain is DVKVTQSSRYLVKRTGEKVFLECVQDMDHENMFWYRQDPGLGLRLIYFSYDVKMKEKGDIPEGYSVSREKKERFSLILESASTNQTSMYLCASKEADEQYFGPGTRLTVT.

The chain couples TRBV18 to TRBJ2-1; the D gene is possibly TRBD2 (7 bases). The CDR3 sequence is 17 residues long. Trimming took off 5 bases at V and 0 bases at J, with 17 bases between the two ends. Germline V gene lookup returns CDR1 KGHSH and CDR2 LQKENI. CDR3: CASSNSGGGSSYNEQFF. CDR3 DNA: TGTGCCAGCTCAAACTCGGGGGGCGGGAGCTCCTACAATGAGCAGTTCTTC.

V gene TRBV4-3 combines with J gene TRBJ2-3; 8 nucleotides match TRBD2. After removal of 1 base from V and 3 bases from J, the junction contained 3 bases not matched to a gene. The CDR3 is made up of 15 amino acids. Germline CDR1 is LGHNA and CDR2 is YSLEER. CDR3 loop: CASSQGIAGTDTQYF. The CDR3 DNA sequence: TGCGCCAGCAGCCAAGGGATAGCGGGGACAGATACGCAGTATTTT.

This clone was detected only once. The chain combines TRBV7-9 with TRBJ2-5, with 13 bases lining up with TRBD2. Germline V CDR1 and CDR2: SEHNR, FQNEAQ (reference sequence). This CDR3 is 18 amino acids long. After removal of 1 base from V and 3 bases from J, the junction contained 8 bases not matched to a gene. CDR3 protein: CASSLDYIGLAGEETQYF. The CDR3, as DNA: TGTGCCAGCAGCTTAGACTATATCGGACTAGCGGGAGAAGAGACCCAGTACTTC.

V gene TRBV14 combines with J gene TRBJ2-5, with D possibly being TRBD2 (5 bases). CDR1 and CDR2 (germline): SGHDN, FVKESK. V lost 4 bases and J 9 bases, leaving 18 bases between the germline ends. The CDR3 has 14 residues. The CDR3 is CASSPLGVPSPQYF. CDR3 nucleotide sequence: TGTGCCAGCAGCCCTCTAGGCGTACCTAGCCCCCAGTACTTC. Based on the CDR3 plus reference TRBV14 and TRBJ2-5, the full variable domain is EAGVTQFPSHSVIEKGQTVTLRCDPISGHDNLYWYRRVMGKEIKFLLHFVKESKQDESGMPNNRFLAERTGGTYSTLKVQPAELEDSGVYFCASSPLGVPSPQYFGPGTRLLVL.

The chain uses TRBV9 and TRBJ2-1, with TRBD2 matching over 14 bases. The V gene's germline CDR1 is SGDLS and CDR2 YYNGEE. The CDR3 is 21 residues long. V dropped 0 bases and J dropped 0; count of bases not matched to a gene: 11. The CDR3 DNA sequence: TGTGCCAGCAGCGTAGCTACGGAGACTAGCGGGAGGGCCCACTCCTACAATGAGCAGTTCTTC. It is translated as CASSVATETSGRAHSYNEQFF.

The rearrangement links TRBV9 to TRBJ2-1, with 11 bases fitting TRBD2. Germline CDR1 and CDR2: SGDLS and YYNGEE. J lost 5 bases, V lost 3 bases, and 4 bases had no gene match. There are 15 residues in the CDR3. The CDR3 spells CASSARLAGNNEQFF. The CDR3 region has the DNA TGTGCCAGCAGCGCCAGACTAGCGGGGAACAATGAGCAGTTCTTC.

The gene calls are TRBV5-1 and TRBJ1-1; TRBD1 agrees at 7 bases. The CDR3 consists of 16 residues. V shed 5 bases and J 1 base; nucleotides not matched to a gene: 11. Germline CDR1 and CDR2: SGHRS and YFSETQ. The CDR3 sequence is CASSLQGGSANTEAFF. The DNA for the CDR3 is TGCGCCAGCAGTCTCCAGGGGGGGTCGGCGAACACTGAAGCTTTCTTT. The full variable domain, rest sourced from reference TRBV5-1 and TRBJ1-1, is KAGVTQTPRYLIKTRGQQVTLSCSPISGHRSVSWYQQTPGQGLQFLFEYFSETQRNKGNFPGRFSGRQFSNSRSEMNVSTLELGDSALYLCASSLQGGSANTEAFFGQGTRLTVV.

The chain has TRBV15 and TRBJ1-3; D not resolved. The CDR3 totals 16 residues. V gave up 1 base and J gave up 0 bases, with 10 bases separating them. Germline V lookup: CDR1 LNHNV, CDR2 YYDKDF (reference sequence). The CDR3 loop is CATSRGSGSSGNTIYF. The CDR3 DNA sequence: TGTGCCACCAGCAGAGGTTCGGGAAGCTCTGGAAACACCATATATTTT.

This clone has a handful of counts. This chain connects TRBV19 to TRBJ2-1, with 8 bases matching TRBD2. The CDR3 totals 16 residues. Trimming cost V 5 bases and J 0 bases; bases outside gene matches: 6. From germline, CDR1 is LNHDA and CDR2 SQIVND (reference sequence). DNA of the CDR3: TGTGCCAGTAGTTTGTCCGGGACTAGCTCCTACAATGAGCAGTTCTTC. It yields the protein CASSLSGTSSYNEQFF.

The V call is TRBV7-2, the J call TRBJ1-1, with D maybe TRBD1 (6 bases). Trimming removed 5 bases from V and 7 bases from J, with 17 bases in between. The CDR3 covers 14 residues. Germline V gene lookup returns CDR1 SGHTA and CDR2 FQGNSA. CDR3 loop: CASSVEDSLYEAFF. Written as DNA, the CDR3 is TGTGCCAGCAGCGTAGAGGACAGTCTATATGAAGCTTTCTTT.

The J gene is TRBJ1-2, the V gene TRBV14, with 9 bases fitting TRBD1. Trimming cost V 2 bases and J 8 bases; bases outside gene matches: 9. Germline V CDR1 and CDR2: SGHDN, FVKESK. CDR3 length equals 15 residues. The CDR3 DNA is TGTGCCAGCAGCCAACAACCGGGACAGGGAGGAGGCTACACCTTC. Its translation: CASSQQPGQGGGYTF.

V is TRBV19 and J is TRBJ1-3; D call uncertain. V lost 1 base and J 0 bases, leaving 13 bases between the germline ends. Germline V gene sequence: CDR1 LNHDA, CDR2 SQIVND (reference sequence). This CDR3 contains 17 residues. Written as DNA, the CDR3 is TGTGCCAGTAGTATAGGTCCCCTCGGCCGCTCTGGAAACACCATATATTTT. This translates into CASSIGPLGRSGNTIYF.

Here the CDR3 DNA reads TGTGCCAGCAGTGGTCCCGGGACAGGGGAGTATGAGCAGTACTTC. It translates to CASSGPGTGEYEQYF. The genes are TRBV27 and TRBJ2-7; TRBD1 aligns across 10 bases. Trimming took 5 bases from V and 7 from J; bases not matched to a gene: 11. Germline V gene sequence: CDR1 MNHEY, CDR2 SMNVEV (reference sequence). The CDR3 has 15 residues.

This clone was picked up a small number of times. The gene calls are TRBV5-4 and TRBJ1-5, with D possibly TRBD1 on 6 matching bases. Germline values: CDR1 SGHNT, CDR2 YYREEE (reference sequence). Trimming took 1 base from V and 6 from J, leaving 11 bases between them. The CDR3 has 14 residues. The CDR3 DNA reads TGTGCCAGCAGCTTGTCAGGGGCCGGTCAGCCCCAGCATTTT. This encodes CASSLSGAGQPQHF.

This chain joins TRBV7-7 and TRBJ2-5, with D possibly TRBD1 on 6 matching bases. From germline, CDR1 is SSHAT and CDR2 FNYEAQ (reference sequence). The germline V and J ends were trimmed by 5 bases and 5 bases, with 15 bases remaining between them. This CDR3 spans 14 amino acids. CDR3 region: CASSTGLRGETQYF. CDR3 DNA: TGTGCCAGCAGCACAGGGTTAAGGGGGGAGACCCAGTACTTC.

CDR3: CASSPGGGLPYEQYF. The CDR3 DNA follows: TGTGCCAGCAGCCCGGGAGGGGGCTTACCCTACGAGCAGTACTTC. This sequence joins TRBV5-6 and TRBJ2-7, with TRBD2 as a possible D gene (8 bases). CDR3 length: 15 residues. Trimming took 4 bases from V and 2 from J, leaving 16 bases between them. Germline CDR1 reads SGHDT; CDR2 reads YYEEEE.

The chain has TRBV11-2 and TRBJ2-5; 9 bases map to TRBD2. J gave up 0 bases and V 5 bases, and 7 bases lay outside the gene matches. Per germline, CDR1 SGHAT and CDR2 FQNNGV. The CDR3 contains 16 residues. The CDR3 DNA follows: TGTGCCAGCAGCCTAGGGGCTAGCGGGGACCAAGAGACCCAGTACTTC. The encoded protein is CASSLGASGDQETQYF.

The chain links TRBV11-2 to TRBJ2-7; TRBD2 might be the D (6 bases). Trimming shortened V by 5 bases and J by 2 bases, and 7 bases separated the two germline ends. The germline CDR1 and CDR2 sequences are SGHAT and FQNNGV. This CDR3 comprises 12 residues. The CDR3 loop is CASSGRPYEQYF. The CDR3 DNA reads as TGTGCCAGCAGCGGGAGGCCCTACGAGCAGTACTTC.

The chain combines TRBV30 with TRBJ1-5; no reliable D call. In germline, CDR1 is GTSNPN, CDR2 SVGIG (reference sequence). The CDR3 contains 13 residues. The V end was cut by 3 bases, the J end by 3 bases, with 9 bases between. CDR3 in amino acids: CAWRGQLNQPQHF. CDR3 coding DNA: TGTGCCTGGAGAGGGCAGCTCAATCAGCCCCAGCATTTT.

The rearrangement joins TRBV5-1 to TRBJ2-7; TRBD1 matches at 12 bases. The CDR3 length is 15 residues. CDR1 SGHRS and CDR2 YFSETQ come from the germline V gene. J lost 4 bases, V lost 4 bases, and 6 bases had no gene match. The CDR3 DNA sequence: TGCGCCAGCAGCACCGGGACAGGGGGCCTGTACGAGCAGTACTTC. This sequence encodes CASSTGTGGLYEQYF.

A single count supports this clone. V usage is TRBV5-4 and J usage is TRBJ1-1; D may be TRBD1 (6 bases). The CDR3 runs 18 residues. The V end lost 0 bases, the J end lost 0 bases, and 18 bases lay between the germline ends. Germline loops: CDR1 SGHNT, CDR2 YYREEE (reference sequence). CDR3 in amino acids: CASSLVGGGGSMNTEAFF. For the CDR3, the DNA is TGTGCCAGCAGCTTGGTAGGTGGCGGGGGCTCCATGAACACTGAAGCTTTCTTT.

This clone has only one observation. The chain is built from TRBV5-1 and TRBJ2-7; 7 bases match TRBD2. The CDR3 consists of 15 residues. Trimming at V came to 4 bases and at J to 7 bases, leaving 14 bases not matched to a gene. The germline V gene encodes CDR1 SGHRS and CDR2 YFSETQ. The CDR3 coding sequence is TGCGCCAGCAGCCGGGAGGACACTCGCCTCGGGGAGCAGTACTTC. It yields the protein CASSREDTRLGEQYF.